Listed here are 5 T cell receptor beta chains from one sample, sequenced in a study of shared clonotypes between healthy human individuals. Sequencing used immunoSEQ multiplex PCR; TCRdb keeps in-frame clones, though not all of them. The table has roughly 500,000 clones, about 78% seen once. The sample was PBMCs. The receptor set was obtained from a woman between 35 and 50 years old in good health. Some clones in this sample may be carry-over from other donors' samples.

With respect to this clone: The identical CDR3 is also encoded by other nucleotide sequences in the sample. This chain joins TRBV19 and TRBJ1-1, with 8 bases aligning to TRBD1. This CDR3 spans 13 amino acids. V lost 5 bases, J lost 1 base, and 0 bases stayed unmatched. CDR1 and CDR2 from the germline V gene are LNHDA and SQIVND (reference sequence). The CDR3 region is CASSDRGNTEAFF. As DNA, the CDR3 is TGTGCCAGTAGTGACAGGGGGAACACTGAAGCTTTCTTT. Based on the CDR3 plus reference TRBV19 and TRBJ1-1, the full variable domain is DGGITQSPKYLFRKEGQNVTLSCEQNLNHDAMYWYRQDPGQGLRLIYYSQIVNDFQKGDIAEGYSVSREKKESFPLTVTSAQKNPTAFYLCASSDRGNTEAFFGQGTRLTVV.

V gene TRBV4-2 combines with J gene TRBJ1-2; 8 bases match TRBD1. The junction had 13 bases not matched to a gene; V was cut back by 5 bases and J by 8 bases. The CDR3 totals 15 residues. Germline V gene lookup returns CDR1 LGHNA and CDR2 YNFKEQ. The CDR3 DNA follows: TGTGCCAGCAGCTTGGGACCAGACAGGGGAGGAGGCTACACCTTC. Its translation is CASSLGPDRGGGYTF.

The CDR3 sequence: CASSELGETEAFF. The DNA for the CDR3 is TGTGCCAGCAGTGAACTTGGAGAGACTGAAGCTTTCTTT. V usage is TRBV2 and J usage is TRBJ1-1; no reliable D call. Germline V gene data show CDR1 as SNHLY and CDR2 as FYNNEI. The length of the CDR3 is 13 residues. The V gene lost 2 bases and the J gene lost 5 bases, with 9 bases spanning the gap.

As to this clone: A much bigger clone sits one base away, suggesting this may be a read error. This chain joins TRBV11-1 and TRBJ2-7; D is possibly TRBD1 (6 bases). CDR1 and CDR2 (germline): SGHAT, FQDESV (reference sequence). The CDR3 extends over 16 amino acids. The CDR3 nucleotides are TGTGCCAGCAGCTTAGCCAGGGGCCCAAGCTCCCACGAGCAGTACTTC. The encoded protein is CASSLARGPSSHEQYF.

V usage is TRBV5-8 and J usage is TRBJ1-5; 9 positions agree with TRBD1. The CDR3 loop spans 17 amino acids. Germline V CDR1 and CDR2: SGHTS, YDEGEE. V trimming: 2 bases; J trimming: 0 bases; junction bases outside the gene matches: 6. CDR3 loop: CASSFEMDRGSNQPQHF. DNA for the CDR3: TGTGCCAGCAGCTTCGAGATGGACAGGGGTAGCAATCAGCCCCAGCATTTT.